This is a list of T cell receptor beta chains from one sample in a study of shared clonotypes between healthy human individuals. The method was immunoSEQ multiplex PCR; TCRdb's version includes in-frame clones alone and lacks a portion of them. The table has about 520,000 clones, more than 65% seen once. Sequencing was done on a sample of PBMCs. Receptors originate from a woman in her thirties or forties in good health. Some clones in this sample may be carry-over from other donors' samples. CDR3s include the opening cysteine and the closing phenylalanine or tryptophan. The D gene is left open where the match is weak. Clone sizes are given selectively: once, few, many, or a class where the clone is expanded.

j_call clone_size d_call v_call cdr3_aa cdr3_nt
TRBJ1-1 - - TRBV10-3 CAISEPDGRPNTEAFF TGTGCCATCAGTGAGCCCGATGGGCGGCCGAACACTGAAGCTTTCTTT
TRBJ2-2 many TRBD2 TRBV5-4 CASSLTSGNTGELFF TGTGCCAGCAGCTTGACTAGCGGGAACACCGGGGAGCTGTTTTTT
TRBJ2-2 - - TRBV4-3 CASSRTYLTGELFF TGCGCCAGCAGCCGGACTTACCTAACCGGGGAGCTGTTTTTT
TRBJ2-5 few - TRBV30 CAWSVQETQYF TGTGCCTGGAGTGTACAAGAGACCCAGTACTTC
TRBJ2-3 - - TRBV29-1 CSVAQGALTDTQYF TGCAGCGTAGCACAGGGTGCTCTCACAGATACGCAGTATTTT
TRBJ2-3 few TRBD2 TRBV7-8 CASSGSGTSAQRTDTQYF TGTGCCAGCAGCGGCTCCGGGACTAGCGCTCAACGCACAGATACGCAGTATTTT
TRBJ2-7 - TRBD1 TRBV5-1 CASGIGQEAYEQYF TGCGCCAGCGGGATCGGACAGGAGGCCTACGAGCAGTACTTC
TRBJ2-1 - - TRBV7-7 CASSLDQHNEQFF TGTGCTAGCAGCTTAGACCAACACAATGAGCAGTTCTTC
TRBJ2-1 many TRBD2 TRBV19 CASSPRLAGVHEQFF TGTGCCAGTAGCCCAAGGCTAGCGGGAGTCCATGAGCAGTTCTTC
TRBJ2-5 - - TRBV15 CATSRGQGIETQYF TGTGCCACCAGCAGAGGTCAGGGAATAGAGACCCAGTACTTC
TRBJ2-7 - TRBD2 TRBV27 CASSSAGTSGRSEQYF TGTGCCAGCAGTTCCGCCGGGACTAGCGGGAGAAGCGAGCAGTACTTC
TRBJ2-7 - - TRBV5-6 CASSAGQSYEQYF TGTGCCAGCAGCGCGGGACAGTCCTACGAGCAGTACTTC
TRBJ1-5 - TRBD1 TRBV7-2 CASSLEGQGGNQPQHF TGTGCCAGCAGCTTAGAAGGACAGGGGGGAAATCAGCCCCAGCATTTT
TRBJ2-1 - TRBD1 TRBV28 CASILGQGVWNEQFF TGTGCCAGCATCCTGGGACAGGGAGTTTGGAATGAGCAGTTCTTC
TRBJ1-4 once TRBD1 TRBV5-3 CARSLVETGERRGEKLFF TGTGCCAGAAGCTTGGTTGAGACAGGGGAACGTCGGGGTGAAAAACTGTTTTTT